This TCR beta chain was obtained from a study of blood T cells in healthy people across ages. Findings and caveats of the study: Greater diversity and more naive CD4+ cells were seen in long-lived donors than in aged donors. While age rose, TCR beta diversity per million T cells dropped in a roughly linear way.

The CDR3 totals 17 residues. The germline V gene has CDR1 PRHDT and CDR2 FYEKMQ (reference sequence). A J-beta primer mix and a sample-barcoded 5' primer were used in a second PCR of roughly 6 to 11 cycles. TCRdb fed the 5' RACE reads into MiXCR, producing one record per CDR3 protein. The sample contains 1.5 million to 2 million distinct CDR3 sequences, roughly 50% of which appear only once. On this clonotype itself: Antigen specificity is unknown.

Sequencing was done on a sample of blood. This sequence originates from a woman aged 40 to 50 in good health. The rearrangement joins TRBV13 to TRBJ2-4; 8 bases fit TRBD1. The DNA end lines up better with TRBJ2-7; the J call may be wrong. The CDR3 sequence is CASSSAGFGQGPREQYF. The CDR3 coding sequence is TGTGCCAGCAGCTCCGCAGGTTTCGGACAGGGACCCCGCGAGCAGTACTTC.